One sample yielded the 29 T cell receptor beta chains listed below, sequenced in a study of T cell responses to AZD1222 COVID-19 vaccine. Profiled with immunoSEQ multiplex PCR; TCRdb holds only in-frame clones, not every one. The sample holds around 30,000 clones, 91% seen once. The sequencing used peripheral blood, collected on day 0 of AZD1222 vaccination. The receptors were sampled from an adult in good health.

This clone was counted a single time. This rearrangement joins TRBV11-3 to TRBJ1-1; D is unclear. Trimming removed 0 bases from V and 4 bases from J, with 12 bases in between. The CDR3 is made up of 15 amino acids. Germline lookup yields CDR1 SGHNT and CDR2 YENEEA. CDR3 nucleotides: TGTGCCAGCAGCTTAGATGCAGGCCCCTTCACTGAAGCTTTCTTT. Residues: CASSLDAGPFTEAFF.

The chain employs TRBV9 and TRBJ1-3; 8 nucleotides align to TRBD1. The CDR3 extends over 16 amino acids. Per germline, CDR1 SGDLS and CDR2 YYNGEE. Losses at the gene ends were 0 bases for V and 2 bases for J; bases not matched to a gene: 4. The CDR3 sequence is CASSVAGTGPGNTIYF. Here the CDR3 DNA reads TGTGCCAGCAGCGTAGCGGGGACAGGTCCTGGAAACACCATATATTTT.

This sequence joins TRBV28 and TRBJ2-5; perhaps TRBD1 as D (6 bases). In germline, CDR1 is MDHEN, CDR2 SYDVKM. The germline V and J ends were trimmed by 5 bases and 2 bases, with 9 bases remaining between them. There are 13 residues in the CDR3. The CDR3 reads CASSQDRQETQYF. CDR3 DNA sequence: TGTGCCAGCAGTCAGGACAGACAAGAGACCCAGTACTTC.

This chain connects TRBV7-8 to TRBJ2-2, with unresolved D. Germline CDR1 SGHVS, CDR2 FQNEAQ. The CDR3 spans 12 residues. Trimming shortened V by 4 bases and J by 4 bases, and 4 bases separated the two germline ends. DNA of the CDR3: TGTGCCAGCAGCTCAACCACCGGGGAGCTGTTTTTT. It encodes CASSSTTGELFF.

This sequence joins TRBV6-2 or TRBV6-3 and TRBJ1-1; the D gene is possibly TRBD1 (6 bases). The CDR3 covers 14 residues. CDR1 MNHEY and CDR2 SVGEGT come from the germline V gene. V was trimmed by 7 bases and J by 0 bases, leaving 12 bases between them. CDR3 sequence: CASNPGQLNTEAFF. The CDR3 coding sequence is TGTGCCAGCAACCCCGGACAGTTGAACACTGAAGCTTTCTTT.

The chain is built from TRBV29-1 and TRBJ1-6; D is undetermined. The germline V and J ends were trimmed by 6 bases and 11 bases, with 17 bases remaining between them. CDR1 is SQVTM, CDR2 ANQGSEA, per germline. The CDR3 spans 13 residues. The CDR3 DNA reads as TGCAGCGTCGCCCCTACGAGTGGGGCACCCCTCCACTTT. It yields the protein CSVAPTSGAPLHF.

The table lists this clone with a count of one. The V gene is TRBV11-2, the J gene TRBJ2-7; no reliable D call. Germline V gene sequence: CDR1 SGHAT, CDR2 FQNNGV. V was cut by 5 bases and J by 2 bases, with 19 bases left in between. The CDR3 runs 16 residues. The CDR3 loop is CASSGEIVRGTYEQYF. DNA of the CDR3: TGTGCCAGCAGCGGTGAAATAGTGAGAGGCACCTACGAGCAGTACTTC.

This clone was detected only a few times. The chain recombines TRBV6-2 or TRBV6-3 with TRBJ2-1, with TRBD2 matching 9 bases. CDR1 is MNHEY, CDR2 SVGEGT, per germline. The length of the CDR3 is 13 residues. Trimming took 5 bases from V and 7 from J; bases not matched to a gene: 3. The CDR3 DNA follows: TGTGCCAGCAGTCGGACTAGCGCGAATGAGCAGTTCTTC. Its protein is CASSRTSANEQFF.

The chain couples TRBV28 to TRBJ1-3; D is perhaps TRBD1 (6 bases). This CDR3 is built from 15 residues. V was clipped by 8 bases and J by 0 bases, with 14 bases between them. Germline values: CDR1 MDHEN, CDR2 SYDVKM. CDR3 residues: CASGGPTHSGNTIYF. The CDR3 DNA is TGTGCCAGCGGGGGCCCCACTCACTCTGGAAACACCATATATTTT.

This rearrangement joins TRBV3-1 (or the pseudogene TRBV3-2) to TRBJ1-2; 9 nucleotides line up with TRBD1. With 2 bases clipped from V and 1 base from J, the junction kept 8 bases outside the gene matches. Germline CDR1 is LGHDT and CDR2 is YNNKEL (reference sequence). This CDR3 is built from 17 residues. The CDR3 loop reads CASSQYGGTGNNYGYTF. For the CDR3, the DNA is TGTGCCAGCAGCCAATACGGCGGGACAGGGAATAACTATGGCTACACCTTC.

The chain is built from TRBV3-1 (or the pseudogene TRBV3-2) and TRBJ1-2; 7 bases line up with TRBD1. V lost 4 bases to trimming and J lost 3 bases; unmatched junction nucleotides: 8. The length of the CDR3 is 15 residues. Germline-derived CDR1 and CDR2 are LGHDT and YNNKEL (reference sequence). DNA for the CDR3: TGTGCCAGCAGCCGCGACAGGGTCCGAGACTATGGCTACACCTTC. It yields the protein CASSRDRVRDYGYTF.

This rearrangement joins TRBV10-1 to TRBJ2-3, with D uncertain. V lost 0 bases, J lost 0 bases, and 4 bases lay in between. This CDR3 is 14 amino acids long. CDR1 and CDR2 (germline): WNHNN, SYGVQD (reference sequence). The CDR3 loop is CASSESRSTDTQYF. CDR3 nucleotide sequence: TGCGCCAGCAGTGAGTCTAGGAGCACAGATACGCAGTATTTT.

Written as DNA, the CDR3 is TGTGCCAGCAGCTTCGACCTTGGAAACACCATATATTTT. It specifies CASSFDLGNTIYF. This chain uses TRBV7-2 with TRBJ1-3; D not certain. The CDR3 loop spans 13 amino acids. Germline CDR1 SGHTA, CDR2 FQGNSA. Between the trimmed V and J ends, which lost 3 bases and 3 bases, there was a span of 6 bases.

The chain combines TRBV5-1 with TRBJ1-1; the D gene is possibly TRBD1 (5 bases). Trimming left V 0 bases short and J 1 base short, with 10 bases between. Per the germline V gene, CDR1 is SGHRS and CDR2 is YFSETQ. This CDR3 has 15 amino acids. The CDR3 DNA is TGCGCCAGCAGCTTGGAGGGGTTGGCGAACACTGAAGCTTTCTTT. Protein product: CASSLEGLANTEAFF. Combining the CDR3 with reference TRBV5-1 and TRBJ1-1 gives the whole variable domain KAGVTQTPRYLIKTRGQQVTLSCSPISGHRSVSWYQQTPGQGLQFLFEYFSETQRNKGNFPGRFSGRQFSNSRSEMNVSTLELGDSALYLCASSLEGLANTEAFFGQGTRLTVV.

V and J are TRBV11-2 and TRBJ2-2; D unclear. The CDR3 length is 13 residues. V lost 3 bases to trimming and J lost 5 bases, with 7 bases between them. Germline loops: CDR1 SGHAT, CDR2 FQNNGV. CDR3 DNA sequence: TGTGCCAGCAGCTTCGTGGATACCGGGGAGCTGTTTTTT. Amino acid sequence: CASSFVDTGELFF. The whole variable domain, filled in from reference TRBV11-2 and TRBJ2-2, reads EAGVAQSPRYKIIEKRQSVAFWCNPISGHATLYWYQQILGQGPKLLIQFQNNGVVDDSQLPKDRFSAERLKGVDSTLKIQPAKLEDSAVYLCASSFVDTGELFFGEGSRLTVL.

The chain has TRBV14 and TRBJ2-5, with 14 bases aligning to TRBD2. The junction had 5 bases not matched to a gene; V was cut back by 4 bases and J by 4 bases. CDR1 and CDR2 from the germline V gene are SGHDN and FVKESK. The CDR3 totals 16 residues. CDR3 DNA: TGTGCCAGCAGCCCCCCAGGGACTAGCGGGGGAGAGACCCAGTACTTC. Amino acid sequence: CASSPPGTSGGETQYF.

As DNA, the CDR3 is TGCAGCGTTGACAGGGGAACTGAAGCTTTCTTT. It yields the protein CSVDRGTEAFF. The V and J genes are TRBV29-1 and TRBJ1-1, with D possibly matching TRBD1 (6 bases). V dropped 3 bases and J dropped 5 bases, with 7 bases sitting between them. There are 11 residues in the CDR3. Germline V gives CDR1 SQVTM, CDR2 ANQGSEA.

This clone was detected once. This chain links TRBV9 with TRBJ2-5, with TRBD2 as a possible D gene (6 bases). From germline, CDR1 is SGDLS and CDR2 YYNGEE. This CDR3 is built from 14 residues. Trimming removed 0 bases at V and 4 bases at J, with 10 bases between. CDR3 DNA: TGTGCCAGCAGCGTAGGGGCGGGGTTAGAGACCCAGTACTTC. Amino acid sequence: CASSVGAGLETQYF.

The rearrangement links TRBV30 to TRBJ2-1, with D tentatively TRBD1 or TRBD2 (5 bases each). V gave up 3 bases and J gave up 2 bases, with 11 bases separating them. Germline CDR1 and CDR2: GTSNPN and SVGIG (reference sequence). The CDR3 extends over 14 amino acids. For the CDR3, the DNA is TGTGCCTGGAGGTCCGGGACGGCCTACAATGAGCAGTTCTTC. It codes for CAWRSGTAYNEQFF.

This chain links TRBV7-2 with TRBJ2-5, with D tentatively TRBD2 (5 bases). This CDR3 spans 18 amino acids. CDR1 is SGHTA and CDR2 is FQGNSA in the germline V gene. Trimming took off 0 bases at V and 4 bases at J, with 21 bases between the two ends. CDR3 bases: TGTGCCAGCAGCTTAGCGGTGACTACCCCCATGGGCATAGAGACCCAGTACTTC. It translates to CASSLAVTTPMGIETQYF.

The rearrangement joins TRBV5-1 to TRBJ1-6, with D unresolved. This CDR3 contains 14 residues. Germline CDR1 SGHRS, CDR2 YFSETQ. With 9 bases removed from V and 8 bases from J, the gap between germline ends came to 18 bases. The CDR3 DNA is TGCGCCATCTTCTTTGGGCTCAGCGATTCACCCCTCCACTTT. The encoded protein is CAIFFGLSDSPLHF.

This rearrangement joins TRBV15 to TRBJ1-4, with D perhaps TRBD1 (5 bases). V was cut by 1 base and J by 4 bases, with 7 bases left in between. CDR1 is LNHNV, CDR2 YYDKDF, per germline (reference sequence). This CDR3 has 14 residues. Written as DNA, the CDR3 is TGTGCCACCAGCAGAGTACAGGATAATGAAAAACTGTTTTTT. Its translation: CATSRVQDNEKLFF.

The chain recombines TRBV2 with TRBJ2-2; D uncertain. V dropped 2 bases and J dropped 4 bases, with 8 bases sitting between them. The CDR3 runs 14 residues. Germline-derived CDR1 and CDR2 are SNHLY and FYNNEI. This CDR3 reads CASSENRATGELFF. Here the CDR3 DNA reads TGTGCCAGCAGTGAAAACAGAGCCACCGGGGAGCTGTTTTTT.

This chain uses TRBV6-2 or TRBV6-3 with TRBJ1-1; D not certain. Deletions cut 1 base from V and 4 bases from J, with 7 bases between. Germline CDR1 is MNHEY and CDR2 is SVGEGT. CDR3 length equals 13 residues. DNA for the CDR3: TGTGCCAGCAGTTACTGGGCGGTCACTGAAGCTTTCTTT. It encodes CASSYWAVTEAFF.

The chain employs TRBV24-1 and TRBJ2-3; D possibly corresponds to TRBD2 (5 bases). There are 17 residues in the CDR3. CDR1 is KGHDR and CDR2 is SFDVKD in the germline V gene. The ends were cut back, 3 bases at V and 0 bases at J, with 15 bases in the middle. The CDR3 protein is CATSDPQPGSSTDTQYF. The CDR3 coding sequence is TGTGCCACCAGTGATCCCCAGCCGGGGTCGAGCACAGATACGCAGTATTTT.

V usage is TRBV9 and J usage is TRBJ2-7, with 13 bases aligning to TRBD2. This CDR3 spans 18 amino acids. Germline V gene sequence: CDR1 SGDLS, CDR2 YYNGEE. Germline trimming cut 3 bases from V and 5 bases from J; bases unmatched to any gene: 14. CDR3 sequence reads: CASSGGLAGSAGANEQYF. Written as DNA, the CDR3 is TGTGCCAGCAGCGGGGGACTAGCGGGGTCAGCCGGGGCCAACGAGCAGTACTTC.

The V gene is TRBV28, the J gene TRBJ1-2; 7 nucleotides align to TRBD1. Germline V CDR1 and CDR2: MDHEN, SYDVKM. The CDR3 sequence is 12 residues long. With V trimmed by 11 bases and J by 9 bases, 12 bases remained unmatched. The CDR3 DNA follows: TGTGCCGCAGCCGACAGGGTCTACAGCTACACCTTC. As protein: CAAADRVYSYTF.

The chain employs TRBV7-2 and TRBJ2-5, with 12 bases lining up with TRBD2. The CDR3 runs 16 residues. Germline loops: CDR1 SGHTA, CDR2 FQGNSA. The junction had 8 bases not matched to a gene; V was cut back by 2 bases and J by 7 bases. The CDR3, as DNA: TGTGCCAGCAGCTTAACTCTAGCGGGGGGGATCGGGACCCAGTACTTC. Its translation is CASSLTLAGGIGTQYF.

This chain uses TRBV7-2 with TRBJ1-1; D call uncertain. Germline V gives CDR1 SGHTA, CDR2 FQGNSA. V was pared by 3 bases and J by 13 bases, with 15 bases between. The CDR3 is 12 amino acids. The CDR3 DNA reads as TGTGCCAGCAGCTTTGCGACATCCGCGGGTTTCTTT. Its protein product is CASSFATSAGFF.